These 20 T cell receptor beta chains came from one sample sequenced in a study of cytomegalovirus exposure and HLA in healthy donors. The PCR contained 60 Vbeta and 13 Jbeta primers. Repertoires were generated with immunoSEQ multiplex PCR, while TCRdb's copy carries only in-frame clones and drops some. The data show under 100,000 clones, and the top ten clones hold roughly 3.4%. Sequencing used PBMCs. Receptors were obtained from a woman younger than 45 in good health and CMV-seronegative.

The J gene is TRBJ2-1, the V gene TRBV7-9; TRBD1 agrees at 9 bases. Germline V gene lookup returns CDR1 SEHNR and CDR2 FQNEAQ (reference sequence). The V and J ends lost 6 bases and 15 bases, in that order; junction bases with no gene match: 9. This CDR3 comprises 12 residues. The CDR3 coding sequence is TGTGCCAGCAGTTCGGACAGGGGAGGCCTGTTCTTC. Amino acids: CASSSDRGGLFF.

The CDR3 DNA follows: TGTGCCAGCAGCGGAATCGGACGGGGGCAAGAGACCCAGTACTTC. Translated: CASSGIGRGQETQYF. This chain links TRBV9 with TRBJ2-5; weak D call: TRBD2 (6 bases). Trimming removed 3 bases at V and 2 bases at J, with 14 bases between. The CDR3 is made up of 15 amino acids. CDR1 and CDR2 (germline): SGDLS, YYNGEE.

CDR3 protein: CASSFEGGIHEQYF. In nucleotides, the CDR3 is TGTGCCAGCAGCTTTGAAGGGGGAATCCACGAGCAGTACTTC. V and J are TRBV7-9 and TRBJ2-7; TRBD1 might be the D (6 bases). Germline V gene data show CDR1 as SEHNR and CDR2 as FQNEAQ (reference sequence). Trimming took off 3 bases at V and 5 bases at J, with 14 bases between the two ends. The CDR3 consists of 14 residues.

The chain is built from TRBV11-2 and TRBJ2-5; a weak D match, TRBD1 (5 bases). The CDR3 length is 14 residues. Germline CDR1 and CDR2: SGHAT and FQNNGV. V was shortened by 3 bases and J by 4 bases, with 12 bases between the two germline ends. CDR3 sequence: CASSFQGTGETQYF. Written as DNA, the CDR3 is TGTGCCAGCAGCTTCCAGGGAACGGGAGAGACCCAGTACTTC.

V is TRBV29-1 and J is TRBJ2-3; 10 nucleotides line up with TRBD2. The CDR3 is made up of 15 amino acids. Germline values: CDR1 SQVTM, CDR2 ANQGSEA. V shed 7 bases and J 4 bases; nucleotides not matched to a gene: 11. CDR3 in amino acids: CSDRGVGTSADTQYF. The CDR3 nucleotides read TGCAGCGACAGGGGTGTCGGGACTAGCGCAGATACGCAGTATTTT.

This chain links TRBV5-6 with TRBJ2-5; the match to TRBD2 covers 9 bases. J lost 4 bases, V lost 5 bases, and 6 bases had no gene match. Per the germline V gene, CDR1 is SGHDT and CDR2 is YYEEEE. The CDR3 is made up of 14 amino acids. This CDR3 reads CASRWREGRETQYF. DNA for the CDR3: TGTGCCAGCAGATGGCGGGAGGGCCGAGAGACCCAGTACTTC.

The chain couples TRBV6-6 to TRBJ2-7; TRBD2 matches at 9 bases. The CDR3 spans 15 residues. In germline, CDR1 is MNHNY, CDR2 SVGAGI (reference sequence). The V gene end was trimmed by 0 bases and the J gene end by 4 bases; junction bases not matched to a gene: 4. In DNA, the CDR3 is TGTGCCAGCAGTTACTCGCGGGGGGGGCAATACGAGCAGTACTTC. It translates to CASSYSRGGQYEQYF.

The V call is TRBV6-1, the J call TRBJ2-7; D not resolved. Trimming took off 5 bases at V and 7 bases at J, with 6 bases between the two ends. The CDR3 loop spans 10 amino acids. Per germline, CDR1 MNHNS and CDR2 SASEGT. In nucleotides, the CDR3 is TGTGCCAGCAGTACAGTGGAGCAGTACTTC. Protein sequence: CASSTVEQYF.

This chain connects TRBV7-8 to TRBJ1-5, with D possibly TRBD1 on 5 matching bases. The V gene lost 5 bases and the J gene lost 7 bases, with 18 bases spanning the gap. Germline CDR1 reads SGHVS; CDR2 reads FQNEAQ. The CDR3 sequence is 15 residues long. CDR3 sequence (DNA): TGTGCCAGCAGCGCCGGGACTGGGGCGGGCCAGCCCCAGCATTTT. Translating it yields CASSAGTGAGQPQHF.

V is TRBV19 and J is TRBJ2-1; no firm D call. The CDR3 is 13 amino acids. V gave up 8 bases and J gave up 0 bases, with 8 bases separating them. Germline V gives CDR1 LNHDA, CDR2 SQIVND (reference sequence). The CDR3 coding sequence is TGTGCCAGTCGCGGAAGCTCCTACAATGAGCAGTTCTTC. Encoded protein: CASRGSSYNEQFF.

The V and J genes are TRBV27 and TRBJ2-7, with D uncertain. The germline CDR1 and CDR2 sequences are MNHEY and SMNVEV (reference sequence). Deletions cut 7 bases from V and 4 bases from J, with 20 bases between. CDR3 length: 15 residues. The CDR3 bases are TGTGCCAGCACCCCTCACGGTAGTACTCGTTACGAGCAGTACTTC. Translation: CASTPHGSTRYEQYF.

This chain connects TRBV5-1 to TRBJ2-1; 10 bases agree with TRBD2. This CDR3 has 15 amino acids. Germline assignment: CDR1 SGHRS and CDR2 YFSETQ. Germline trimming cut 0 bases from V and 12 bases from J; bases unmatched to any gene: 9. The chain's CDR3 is CASSLAGAGGAGQFF. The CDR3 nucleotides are TGCGCCAGCAGCTTGGCCGGAGCGGGAGGGGCCGGGCAGTTCTTC.

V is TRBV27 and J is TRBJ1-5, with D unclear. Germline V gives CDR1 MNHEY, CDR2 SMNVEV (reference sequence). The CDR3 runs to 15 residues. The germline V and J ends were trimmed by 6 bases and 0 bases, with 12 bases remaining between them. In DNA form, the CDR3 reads TGTGCCAGCAGCTTAATTCGGGATAGCAATCAGCCCCAGCATTTT. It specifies CASSLIRDSNQPQHF.

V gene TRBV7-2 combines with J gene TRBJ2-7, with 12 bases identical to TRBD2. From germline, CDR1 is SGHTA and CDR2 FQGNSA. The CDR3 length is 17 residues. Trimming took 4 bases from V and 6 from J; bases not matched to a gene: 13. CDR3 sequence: CASSSSSGGAWASEQYF. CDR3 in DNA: TGTGCCAGCAGCTCCTCTAGCGGGGGGGCTTGGGCCTCCGAGCAGTACTTC.

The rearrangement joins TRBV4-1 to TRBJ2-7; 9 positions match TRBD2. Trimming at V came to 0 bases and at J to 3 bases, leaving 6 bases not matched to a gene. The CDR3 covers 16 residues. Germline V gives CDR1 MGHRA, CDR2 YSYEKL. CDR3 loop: CASSQDGGSGSYEQYF. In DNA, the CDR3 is TGCGCCAGCAGCCAAGACGGGGGTAGCGGGAGCTACGAGCAGTACTTC.

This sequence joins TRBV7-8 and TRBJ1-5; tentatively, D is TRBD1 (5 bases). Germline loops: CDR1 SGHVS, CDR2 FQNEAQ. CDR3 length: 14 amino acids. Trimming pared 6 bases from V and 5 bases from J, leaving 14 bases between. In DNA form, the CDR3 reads TGTGCCAGCAGTCAAGGCCGGGGGGATCAGCCCCAGCATTTT. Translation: CASSQGRGDQPQHF. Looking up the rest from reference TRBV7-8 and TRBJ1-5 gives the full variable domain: GAGVSQSPRYKVAKRGQDVALRCDPISGHVSLFWYQQALGQGPEFLTYFQNEAQLDKSGLPSDRFFAERPEGSVSTLKIQRTQQEDSAVYLCASSQGRGDQPQHFGDGTRLSIL.

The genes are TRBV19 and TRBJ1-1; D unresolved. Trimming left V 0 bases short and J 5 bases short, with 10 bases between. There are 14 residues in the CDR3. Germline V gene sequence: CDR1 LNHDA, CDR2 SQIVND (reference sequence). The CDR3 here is CASSIDVLRTEAFF. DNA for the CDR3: TGTGCCAGTAGTATAGACGTCCTCAGGACTGAAGCTTTCTTT.

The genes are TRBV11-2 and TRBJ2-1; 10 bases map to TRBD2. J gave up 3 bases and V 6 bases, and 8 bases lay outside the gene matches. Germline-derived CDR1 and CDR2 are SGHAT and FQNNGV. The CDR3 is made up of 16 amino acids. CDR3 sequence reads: CASRRLAGVFYNEQFF. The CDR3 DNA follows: TGTGCCAGCAGGCGGCTAGCGGGAGTCTTCTACAATGAGCAGTTCTTC.

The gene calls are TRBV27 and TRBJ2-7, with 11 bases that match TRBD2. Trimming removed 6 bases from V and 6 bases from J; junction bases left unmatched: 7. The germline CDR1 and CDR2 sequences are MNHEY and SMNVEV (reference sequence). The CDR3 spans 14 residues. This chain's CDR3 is CASSRTGLAGEQYF. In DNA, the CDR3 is TGTGCCAGCAGCCGAACCGGACTAGCGGGCGAGCAGTACTTC.

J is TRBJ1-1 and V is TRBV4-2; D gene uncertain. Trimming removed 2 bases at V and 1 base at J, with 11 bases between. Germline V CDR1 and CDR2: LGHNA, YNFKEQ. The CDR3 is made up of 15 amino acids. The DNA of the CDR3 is TGTGCCAGCAGCCAAAGGAGAGGAGGGAACACTGAAGCTTTCTTT. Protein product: CASSQRRGGNTEAFF.